These 8 T cell receptor beta chains were sequenced from one sample in a study of shared clonotypes between healthy human individuals. Some clones are missing from TCRdb's copy, which holds only in-frame ones; the method was immunoSEQ multiplex PCR. The table records 2 million to 2.5 million clones, 95% of them present only once. The sequenced sample consisted of naive CD4+ T cells sorted from blood. This sample's subset: CD45RA+ positively selected. These receptors were taken from a man between 18 and 35 years old in good health.

This rearrangement joins TRBV5-6 to TRBJ2-1; 15 bases line up with TRBD2. CDR1 SGHDT and CDR2 YYEEEE come from the germline V gene. The CDR3 covers 18 residues. V dropped 5 bases and J dropped 0; count of bases not matched to a gene: 6. CDR3 amino acids: CASSQGLAGGSSYNEQFF. Here the CDR3 DNA reads TGTGCCAGCAGTCAAGGACTAGCGGGAGGGAGCTCCTACAATGAGCAGTTCTTC.

This clone was picked up one time. The chain uses TRBV7-9 and TRBJ1-2, with TRBD1 identical over 10 bases. Germline CDR1 and CDR2: SEHNR and FQNEAQ (reference sequence). This CDR3 has 14 amino acids. The ends lost 5 bases at V and 6 bases at J; junction bases unmatched: 6. CDR3 DNA: TGTGCCAGCAGCCGGGACAGGGGAGGTAATGGCTACACCTTC. It yields the protein CASSRDRGGNGYTF. The full variable domain, in which reference TRBV7-9 and TRBJ1-2 provide the parts outside the CDR3, is DTGVSQNPRHKITKRGQNVTFRCDPISEHNRLYWYRQTLGQGPEFLTYFQNEAQLEKSRLLSDRFSAERPKGSFSTLEIQRTEQGDSAMYLCASSRDRGGNGYTFGSGTRLTVV.

The chain has TRBV5-5 and TRBJ2-7; D unresolved. V was shortened by 0 bases and J by 5 bases, with 12 bases between the two germline ends. Germline loops: CDR1 SGHKS, CDR2 YYEKEE (reference sequence). This CDR3 is built from 14 residues. DNA of the CDR3: TGTGCCAGCAGCTTGGTCAGGACCCAAGACGAGCAGTACTTC. Protein: CASSLVRTQDEQYF.

The genes are TRBV5-1 and TRBJ2-3, with D perhaps matching TRBD1 (6 bases). CDR3 length: 16 amino acids. CDR1 and CDR2 (germline): SGHRS, YFSETQ. V lost 0 bases to trimming and J lost 2 bases, with 13 bases between them. The CDR3 DNA is TGCGCCAGCAGCTTGGAGACAGGTTACAACACAGATACGCAGTATTTT. This sequence encodes CASSLETGYNTDTQYF.

In the case of this clone: Different DNA sequences within this sample yield the same CDR3. The chain combines TRBV5-1 with TRBJ1-3, with D possibly matching TRBD1 (6 bases). From germline, CDR1 is SGHRS and CDR2 YFSETQ. V was cut by 4 bases and J by 0 bases, with 14 bases left in between. This CDR3 has 16 residues. CDR3: CASSLGTPSSGNTIYF. The CDR3 DNA sequence: TGCGCCAGCAGCCTGGGGACACCGAGCTCTGGAAACACCATATATTTT.

The J gene is TRBJ2-7, the V gene TRBV2, with 10 bases that match TRBD2. Germline CDR1 SNHLY, CDR2 FYNNEI. The CDR3 contains 14 residues. After removal of 5 bases from V and 3 bases from J, the junction contained 4 bases not matched to a gene. In DNA, the CDR3 is TGTGCCAGCAGTCTAGCGGGAGTTCGCTACGAGCAGTACTTC. Residues: CASSLAGVRYEQYF. The full variable domain, its missing parts supplied by reference TRBV2 and TRBJ2-7, is EPEVTQTPSHQVTQMGQEVILRCVPISNHLYFYWYRQILGQKVEFLVSFYNNEISEKSEIFDDQFSVERPDGSNFTLKIRSTKLEDSAMYFCASSLAGVRYEQYFGPGTRLTVT.

V gene TRBV10-3 combines with J gene TRBJ1-2, with D tentatively TRBD1 (5 bases). V was clipped by 4 bases and J by 4 bases, with 16 bases between them. CDR1 is ENHRY and CDR2 is SYGVKD in the germline V gene. The CDR3 has 15 amino acids. Written as DNA, the CDR3 is TGTGCCATCAGTGCCGGACACGAGATGAGCTATGGCTACACCTTC. This sequence encodes CAISAGHEMSYGYTF.

The V call is TRBV6-5, the J call TRBJ1-5; D is possibly TRBD1 (6 bases). V shed 4 bases and J shed 3 bases, with 13 bases lying between them. Germline loops: CDR1 MNHEY, CDR2 SVGAGI. The length of the CDR3 is 15 residues. Here the CDR3 DNA reads TGTGCCAGCAGTTCGGCATACAGGGACAATCAGCCCCAGCATTTT. This gives the protein CASSSAYRDNQPQHF.